The T cell receptor beta chain under discussion was sequenced for a study of blood T cell repertoires in COVID-19. Overall study: Acute and convalescent COVID-19 specimens originated in the United States, Italy and Spain. The cDNA or gDNA used as material had been derived from T cells, B-cell-depleted T cells, or PBMCs.

As processed by the authors: How many nucleated cells were present was estimated from reference gene primer amplification. TCRdb's copy holds only in-frame clones and misses some; the assay was immunoSEQ multiplex PCR. The DNA gave D and trimming, while V, J and clone size come from that table. Here the sample spans around 180,000 clones, almost 80% being singletons. Germline values: CDR1 SGHTA, CDR2 FQGTGA. The CDR3 covers 16 residues. The V segment lost 5 bases and the J segment 14 bases; nucleotides outside the gene matches: 18. This chain connects TRBV7-3 to TRBJ2-1; 10 bases are a match to TRBD2. The sequencing input was peripheral blood. This TCR was sampled from a man in his sixties with active or convalescent COVID-19. CDR3 region: CASSAQRGLAGDRKFF. The DNA of the CDR3 is TGTGCCAGCAGCGCCCAAAGGGGGCTAGCGGGAGATAGGAAGTTCTTC. The full variable domain, its missing parts supplied by reference TRBV7-3 and TRBJ2-1, is GAGVSQTPSNKVTEKGKYVELRCDPISGHTALYWYRQSLGQGPEFLIYFQGTGAADDSGLPNDRFFAVRPEGSVSTLKIQRTERGDSAVYLCASSAQRGLAGDRKFFGPGTRLTVL.